What follows describes a single TCR beta chain. Its antigen is not identified. These data come from a study of regulatory T cells in long-lasting Graves disease. Time point specified: newly diagnosed GD, antithyroid drugs for less than 3 months. TCR sequences were obtained from RNA taken from PBMCs. General study findings and limits: Persistent disease preferred TRBV28, TRBJ1-2 and TRBJ2-5; new disease, TRBV20-1 and TRBJ2-1.

The TCR beta library used iRepertoire HTBI primers with Arm-PCR amplification of CDR3. Each CDR3 protein gets one entry after TCRdb re-called the multiplex PCR reads with MiXCR. This sample has 420,000 or so distinct CDR3 sequences; less than 20% occur once, and the top ten carry about 23%. This CDR3 has 16 amino acids. V was cut by 1 base and J by 6 bases, with 19 bases left in between. Per germline, CDR1 DFQATT and CDR2 SNEGSKA (reference sequence). This sample was also put to use in a study of T cells in Graves' hyperthyroidism and ophthalmopathy.

The sequence was obtained from a woman younger than 35 with Graves disease. The genes are TRBV20-1 and TRBJ1-5, with a tentative D call TRBD1 (5 bases). The sequencing here drew on peripheral blood mononuclear cells (PBMCs), taken at new diagnosis, from a patient treated with antithyroid drugs. The CDR3: CSARADSRGRSQPQHF. CDR3 nucleotide sequence: TGCAGTGCTAGAGCCGATTCGAGGGGTAGGAGTCAGCCCCAGCATTTT.